This TCR beta chain derives from a study of CD8+CD57+ T cells in acquired aplastic anemia (dated by TCRdb to the late 2010s). Turning to the overall study: DNA extracted from sorted CD4+ and CD8+ cells had a mean of approximately 3.4 ug, with a range of 0.2 to 27.4 ug. CD8+CD57+ expansion was defined as frequency above the mean frequency observed in healthy subjects. Points the paper makes about the study in general: Although roughly 29 CD8+ CDR3 sequences were shared by patients and controls, these sequences appeared highly expressed in patients and within the immunodominant clones of patients. No significant difference in CD8+ Simpson's diversity was found between patients and healthy controls (P=0.060).

Expansion of CD8+CD57+ cells had been shown by flow cytometry in the patients chosen for sequencing. Every patient had a diagnosis of severe acquired aplastic anemia based on International Study of Aplastic Anemia and Agranulocytosis and Camitta criteria. Patients had received no therapy at the time of blood sampling. The study deep-sequenced TCR repertoires of sorted CD4+ and CD8+ blood T cells from severe aplastic anemia patients and healthy subjects. Patients were enrolled under clinicaltrials.gov protocols 00001620, 01623167, 00001397, 00071045, 00081523 and 00961064 in the USA. Ficoll-Paque density gradient centrifugation was used to isolate peripheral blood mononuclear cells. Before DNA was extracted, CD4+ and CD8+ T cells were sorted using either FACS or magnetic beads. On this clonotype itself: Its antigen is unknown. There are no base qualities to consult, and no much larger clone falls within one base.

Genomic DNA served as template for TCR beta VDJ combination and CDR3 sequence profiling. TCR repertoire sequencing was run on an Illumina HiSeq 2000. The study's processing was this. TRBV/TRBJ rearrangement plots, CDR3 size and DJ length profiles, and Simpson's diversity index were used to evaluate the repertoires. The most abundant DNA sequence in the deep sequencing data was defined as the immunodominant clone. CDR3 amino acid sequences were checked for sharing across subjects and were also compared against the VDJdb database and published repertoires. TCRdb took the public reads, trimmed them with fastp at Q25, ran MiXCR for clone calling and kept in-frame beta chains. CDR3 protein duplicates are merged, each entry listing the most common genes and DNA. None of the V and J calls come from the authors' own analysis; TCRdb made them. The sample records roughly 260,000 distinct CDR3 sequences, roughly half of which are singletons. Of the sample, roughly 8% is held by the ten largest clones.

The germline V gene gives CDR1 as MNHEY and CDR2 as SVGEGT. V and J are trimmed by 2 bases and 4 bases, and the gene matches miss 12 bases of the junction. From its cysteine to its phenylalanine, the CDR3 spans 19 amino acids. The sequence is cut down to CDR3 DNA, 57 bases in frame from base 1. Recombination linked TRBV6-2 or TRBV6-3 to TRBJ2-1, and TRBD1 aligns with 12 junction nucleotides. The sequence was collected from a human donor with aplastic anemia. Material for sequencing was sorted CD4+, CD8+, or CD8+CD57+ T cells (not recorded which) from PBMCs. In nucleotide form, the sequence is TGTGCCAGCAGTTACGCATACCGGGACAGGGGGCGCCCGTACAATGAGCAGTTCTTC. Translation gives CASSYAYRDRGRPYNEQFF.